Detailed here is one T cell receptor beta chain. This clone's antigen is unknown. No clone much larger than this one lies a single base away; base qualities are absent. The entry originates in a study of T cell repertoires in cytomegalovirus infection (dated by TCRdb to the late 2010s). For context, the study as a whole: Donor HLA type was relevant to the analysis, because carriage of CMV infection together with the matching HLA type was indicated by public TCR beta signatures. Overall results and qualifications from the work: In both this cohort and an independent approximately 400-donor cohort, the cumulative frequency of public TCR beta family members distinguished carriers of CMV infection plus the relevant HLA type. The ex vivo response was dominated by HLA-C-restricted CMV-specific TCR beta clonotypes, which also provided the single most frequent clonotype in two of eight donors.

The sample was run on an Illumina HiSeq 1500. Using fastp trimming at Q25 and MiXCR clonotype assembly, TCRdb reanalyzed the public sequencing data and kept in-frame beta chains. Rows with one shared CDR3 protein collapse into an entry with the most common genes and DNA. The sample table contains approximately 100,000 distinct CDR3 sequences; only one count was recorded for roughly a quarter of them. The biggest ten clones account for around 42% of the sample. Specimen: CD8+ T cells from PBMCs. This TCR came from a human donor in good health (CMV status not recorded). Some clones in this sample may be carry-over from other donors' samples.

In nucleotides, the sequence is TGTGCCAGCAGCGGGAGGGCTAGCGGGGTTTTGGACAATGAGCAGTTCTTC. Translated, this is CASSGRASGVLDNEQFF. The V and J genes are TRBV13 and TRBJ2-1, and 9 junctional nucleotides match TRBD2. CDR1 is given as PRHDT and CDR2 as FYEKMQ, both from the germline V gene (reference sequence). Including cysteine and phenylalanine, the CDR3 has 17 amino acids. Only the CDR3 region is kept as DNA, spanning 51 bases read in frame from base 1. Ends trimmed: V by 5 bases, J by 5 bases; bases unmatched to a gene: 13.